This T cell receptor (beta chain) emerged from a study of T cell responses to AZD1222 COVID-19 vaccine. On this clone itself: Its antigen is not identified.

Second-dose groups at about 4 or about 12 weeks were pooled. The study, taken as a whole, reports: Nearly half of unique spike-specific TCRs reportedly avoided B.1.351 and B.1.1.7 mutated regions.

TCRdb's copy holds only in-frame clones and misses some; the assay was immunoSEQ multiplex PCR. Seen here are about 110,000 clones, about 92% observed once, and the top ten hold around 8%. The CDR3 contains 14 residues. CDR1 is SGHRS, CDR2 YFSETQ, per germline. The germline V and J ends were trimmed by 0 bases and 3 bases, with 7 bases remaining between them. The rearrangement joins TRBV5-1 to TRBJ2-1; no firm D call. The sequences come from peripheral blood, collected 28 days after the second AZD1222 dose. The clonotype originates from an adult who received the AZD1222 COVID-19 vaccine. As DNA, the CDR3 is TGCGCCAGCAGCTTGGCAGCGATCTACAATGAGCAGTTCTTC. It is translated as CASSLAAIYNEQFF.